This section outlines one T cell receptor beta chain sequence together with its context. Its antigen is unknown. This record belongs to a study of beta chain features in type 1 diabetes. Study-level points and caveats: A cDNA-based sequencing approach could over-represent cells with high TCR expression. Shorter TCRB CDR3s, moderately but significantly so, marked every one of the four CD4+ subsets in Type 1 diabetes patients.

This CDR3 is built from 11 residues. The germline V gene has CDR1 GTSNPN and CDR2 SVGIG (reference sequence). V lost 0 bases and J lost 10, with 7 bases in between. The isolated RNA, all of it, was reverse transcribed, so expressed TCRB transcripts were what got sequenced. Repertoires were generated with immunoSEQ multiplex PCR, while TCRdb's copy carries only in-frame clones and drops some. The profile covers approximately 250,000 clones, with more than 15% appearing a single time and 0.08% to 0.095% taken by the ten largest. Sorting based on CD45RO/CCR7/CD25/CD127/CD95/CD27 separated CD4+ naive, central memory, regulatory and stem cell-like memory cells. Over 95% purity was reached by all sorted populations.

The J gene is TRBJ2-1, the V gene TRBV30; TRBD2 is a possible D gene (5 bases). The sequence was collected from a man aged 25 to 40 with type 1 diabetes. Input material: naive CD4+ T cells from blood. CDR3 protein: CAWSVRLEQFF. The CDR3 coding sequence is TGTGCCTGGAGTGTACGACTAGAGCAGTTCTTC.